The present T cell receptor beta chain was sequenced within a study of T cells in Graves' hyperthyroidism and ophthalmopathy. Study-wide points: Most clonotypes expanded in the thyroid (above 0.001) were also present in blood.

This clonotype was seen many times. Its antigen is unknown. The diagnostic basis comprised clinical symptoms, serum thyroxine and TRAb, thyroid ultrasound and orbital computed tomography. Using RNA transcripts as the source, TCR beta CDR3 regions were amplified. HTBI primers were used for first-round RT-PCR of the TCR CDR3. TCRdb used MiXCR to reprocess the multiplex PCR reads, holding one entry per CDR3 protein. Among a few hundred thousand distinct CDR3 sequences, under 25% were seen once, and the ten largest hold under 55%. CDR3 length: 14 amino acids. Deletions cut 3 bases from V and 8 bases from J, with 16 bases between. In germline, CDR1 is LGHDT, CDR2 YNNKEL (reference sequence).

Source material: blood. V gene TRBV3-1 combines with J gene TRBJ1-1; no definite D call. The clonotype originates from a woman in her 70s with Graves' ophthalmopathy. DNA for the CDR3: TGTGCCAGCAGCCAGGGAAGACTGACCAGGGAAGCTTTCTTT. Amino acids: CASSQGRLTREAFF.